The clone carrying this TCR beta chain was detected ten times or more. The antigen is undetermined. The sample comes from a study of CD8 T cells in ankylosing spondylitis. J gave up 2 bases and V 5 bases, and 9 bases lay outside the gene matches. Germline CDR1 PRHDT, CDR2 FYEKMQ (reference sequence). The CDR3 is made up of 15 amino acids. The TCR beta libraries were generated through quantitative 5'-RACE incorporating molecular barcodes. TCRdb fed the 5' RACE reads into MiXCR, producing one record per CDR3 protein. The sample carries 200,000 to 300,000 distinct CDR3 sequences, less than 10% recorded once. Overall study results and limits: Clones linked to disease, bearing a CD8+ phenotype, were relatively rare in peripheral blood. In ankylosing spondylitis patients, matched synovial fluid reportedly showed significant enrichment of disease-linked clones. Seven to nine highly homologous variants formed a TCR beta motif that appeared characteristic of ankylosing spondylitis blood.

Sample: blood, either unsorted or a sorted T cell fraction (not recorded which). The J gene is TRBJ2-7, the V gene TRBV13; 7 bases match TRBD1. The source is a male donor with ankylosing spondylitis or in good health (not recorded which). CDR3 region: CASSKEGDSTYEQYF. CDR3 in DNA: TGTGCCAGCAGCAAAGAAGGGGACAGCACCTACGAGCAGTACTTC.